Below, 20 T cell receptor beta chains from the same sample are listed, as sequenced in a study of cytomegalovirus exposure and HLA in healthy donors. PCR was performed using 60 Vbeta and 13 Jbeta primers. The method was immunoSEQ multiplex PCR; TCRdb's version includes in-frame clones alone and lacks a portion of them. The sample has about 160,000 clones, more than 75% seen once. Sequencing input: PBMCs. These receptors all come from a man aged 18 to 29 in good health and CMV-seropositive.

The chain carries TRBV19 and TRBJ1-4; D perhaps matches TRBD1 (5 bases). Germline CDR1 and CDR2: LNHDA and SQIVND (reference sequence). V dropped 3 bases and J dropped 7 bases, with 12 bases sitting between them. The CDR3 is 14 residues long. As DNA, the CDR3 is TGTGCCAGTAGTATTGGGGGGGTCGGTGAAAAACTGTTTTTT. The encoded protein is CASSIGGVGEKLFF.

About this clone: The junction differs from germline at one of its ends, possibly a read error. The CDR3 DNA is TGCGCCAGCGGCTTGGAGGTGCAGGGGGTACGTGAAAAACTGTTTTTT. Translation: CASGLEVQGVREKLFF. This chain joins TRBV5-1 and TRBJ1-4; TRBD1 matches at 7 bases. The germline V gene has CDR1 SGHRS and CDR2 YFSETQ. The CDR3 covers 16 residues.

J is TRBJ2-5 and V is TRBV15, with 8 nucleotides matching TRBD1. Unmatched junction bases numbered 8, after V lost 3 bases and J lost 5 bases. The V gene's germline CDR1 is LNHNV and CDR2 YYDKDF (reference sequence). This CDR3 has 15 amino acids. In DNA form, the CDR3 reads TGTGCCACCAGCAGGGCCGGCCAGGGGGCGGAGACCCAGTACTTC. Its translation is CATSRAGQGAETQYF.

V and J are TRBV27 and TRBJ2-5, with a tentative D call TRBD1 (6 bases). The end of the DNA aligns better with TRBJ2-7, so the J call may be wrong. Germline lookup yields CDR1 MNHEY and CDR2 SMNVEV (reference sequence). The CDR3 has 14 amino acids. The CDR3 sequence is CASSYGAGVDEQYF. Written as DNA, the CDR3 is TGTGCCAGCAGTTATGGGGCAGGGGTGGACGAGCAGTACTTC.

The chain has TRBV9 and TRBJ2-2, with 7 bases aligning to TRBD2. Germline loops: CDR1 SGDLS, CDR2 YYNGEE. The V and J ends lost 1 base and 1 base, in that order; junction bases with no gene match: 4. The CDR3 consists of 16 residues. CDR3 sequence: CASSVTLAKNTGELFF. Written as DNA, the CDR3 is TGTGCCAGCAGCGTAACACTAGCGAAGAACACCGGGGAGCTGTTTTTT.

This clone was picked up one time. The CDR3 DNA reads as TGCGCCAGCAGCGAAACCCACAGGGGGAGCGAGACCCAGTACTTC. This encodes CASSETHRGSETQYF. The chain joins TRBV4-1 to TRBJ2-5, with TRBD1 matching 8 bases. J gave up 5 bases and V 5 bases, and 10 bases lay outside the gene matches. The CDR3 has 15 amino acids. The germline gives CDR1 MGHRA, CDR2 YSYEKL.

The rearrangement joins TRBV5-1 to TRBJ2-7; the match to TRBD2 covers 7 bases. CDR1 is SGHRS, CDR2 YFSETQ, per germline. This CDR3 contains 14 residues. Trimming at V came to 0 bases and at J to 2 bases, leaving 2 bases not matched to a gene. The CDR3, as DNA: TGCGCCAGCAGCTTGGGGGGGGGTACCTACGAGCAGTACTTC. This encodes CASSLGGGTYEQYF.

The chain is built from TRBV5-1 and TRBJ1-5, with D unclear. V was cut by 1 base and J by 6 bases, with 14 bases left in between. CDR1 is SGHRS and CDR2 is YFSETQ in the germline V gene. The CDR3 spans 15 residues. The CDR3 spells CASSLLGSFGQPQHF. CDR3 bases: TGCGCCAGCAGCTTGTTAGGGAGTTTTGGTCAGCCCCAGCATTTT.

The chain joins TRBV5-6 to TRBJ2-7; weak D call: TRBD1 (6 bases). Germline lookup yields CDR1 SGHDT and CDR2 YYEEEE. The length of the CDR3 is 13 residues. V was shortened by 0 bases and J by 5 bases, with 9 bases between the two germline ends. The CDR3 is CASSLDRDHEQYF. The CDR3 DNA sequence: TGTGCCAGCAGCTTGGACAGGGATCACGAGCAGTACTTC. Based on the CDR3 plus reference TRBV5-6 and TRBJ2-7, the full variable domain is DAGVTQSPTHLIKTRGQQVTLRCSPKSGHDTVSWYQQALGQGPQFIFQYYEEEERQRGNFPDRFSGHQFPNYSSELNVNALLLGDSALYLCASSLDRDHEQYFGPGTRLTVT.

This chain connects TRBV4-3 to TRBJ2-7; TRBD2 matches 7 bases. Germline V CDR1 and CDR2: LGHNA, YSLEER. Germline trimming cut 1 base from V and 6 bases from J; bases unmatched to any gene: 0. The CDR3 contains 12 residues. CDR3 bases: TGCGCCAGCAGCCAAGCGGGGGGCGAGCAGTACTTC. Its translation is CASSQAGGEQYF.

The chain combines TRBV7-6 with TRBJ1-1, with D tentatively TRBD1 (6 bases). V was clipped by 5 bases and J by 0 bases, with 13 bases between them. There are 15 residues in the CDR3. Germline-derived CDR1 and CDR2 are SGHVS and FNYEAQ. In DNA, the CDR3 is TGTGCCAGCAGCCGCCGGACAGATCTGAACACTGAAGCTTTCTTT. Translating it yields CASSRRTDLNTEAFF.

The chain combines TRBV5-6 with TRBJ2-1; possibly TRBD1 for D (6 bases). V dropped 4 bases and J dropped 4 bases, with 9 bases sitting between them. CDR1 SGHDT and CDR2 YYEEEE come from the germline V gene. CDR3 length: 13 residues. CDR3 nucleotides: TGTGCCAGCAGCACAGGGCCGTACAATGAGCAGTTCTTC. This codes for CASSTGPYNEQFF.

The CDR3 loop reads CANGDRELGEQYF. CDR3 DNA sequence: TGTGCCAACGGGGACAGGGAATTAGGCGAGCAGTACTTC. This chain joins TRBV6-1 and TRBJ2-7; 9 bases fit TRBD1. Germline CDR1 and CDR2: MNHNS and SASEGT. The junction had 10 bases not matched to a gene; V was cut back by 10 bases and J by 6 bases. This CDR3 has 13 amino acids.

The V gene is TRBV6-6, the J gene TRBJ1-2; perhaps TRBD1 as D (5 bases). Germline V gene lookup returns CDR1 MNHNY and CDR2 SVGAGI (reference sequence). Trimming took off 2 bases at V and 4 bases at J, with 11 bases between the two ends. The CDR3 has 14 residues. CDR3 residues: CASSYGATTYGYTF. The CDR3 nucleotides are TGTGCCAGCAGTTACGGGGCCACGACCTATGGCTACACCTTC.

This chain uses TRBV2 with TRBJ2-2; D is perhaps TRBD2 (6 bases). The V gene lost 6 bases and the J gene lost 0 bases, with 11 bases spanning the gap. The CDR3 consists of 15 residues. CDR1 and CDR2 (germline): SNHLY, FYNNEI. CDR3 protein: CASRLGGPNTGELFF. CDR3 bases: TGTGCCAGCAGACTTGGAGGGCCGAACACCGGGGAGCTGTTTTTT.

The V call is TRBV5-4, the J call TRBJ1-2, with 9 bases identical to TRBD1. Per the germline V gene, CDR1 is SGHNT and CDR2 is YYREEE (reference sequence). The CDR3 totals 15 residues. Germline trimming cut 3 bases from V and 4 bases from J; bases unmatched to any gene: 7. The CDR3, as DNA: TGTGCCAGCAGCTACACTACAGGGGGCGTCTATGGCTACACCTTC. Its translation is CASSYTTGGVYGYTF.

The chain employs TRBV19 and TRBJ1-6; 9 bases fit TRBD1. There are 14 residues in the CDR3. The ends lost 6 bases at V and 11 bases at J; junction bases unmatched: 8. CDR1 and CDR2 (germline): LNHDA, SQIVND (reference sequence). DNA of the CDR3: TGTGCCAGTAGCCCTGGGAGGGACAGGGCACCCCTCCACTTT. Amino acid sequence: CASSPGRDRAPLHF. Based on the CDR3 plus reference TRBV19 and TRBJ1-6, the full variable domain is DGGITQSPKYLFRKEGQNVTLSCEQNLNHDAMYWYRQDPGQGLRLIYYSQIVNDFQKGDIAEGYSVSREKKESFPLTVTSAQKNPTAFYLCASSPGRDRAPLHFGNGTRLTVT.

This sequence joins TRBV5-8 and TRBJ2-3, with TRBD2 matching over 9 bases. This CDR3 is 16 amino acids long. From germline, CDR1 is SGHTS and CDR2 YDEGEE. The V gene end was trimmed by 6 bases and the J gene end by 2 bases; junction bases not matched to a gene: 10. Written as DNA, the CDR3 is TGTGCCAGCACCTCGGCCCAGCGGGGGGTCACAGATACGCAGTATTTT. This gives the protein CASTSAQRGVTDTQYF.

The chain recombines TRBV7-7 with TRBJ2-6; D possibly corresponds to TRBD2 (5 bases). The CDR3 consists of 17 residues. V lost 6 bases, J lost 0 bases, and 15 bases lay in between. CDR1 and CDR2 (germline): SSHAT, FNYEAQ (reference sequence). The CDR3 nucleotides are TGTGCCAGCAGTCGCGAGGGCAGAATCTCTGGGGCCAACGTCCTGACTTTC. It yields the protein CASSREGRISGANVLTF.

CDR3 protein: CASGLVRGLAGGVSYEQYF. CDR3 bases: TGTGCTAGTGGTTTGGTACGGGGACTAGCGGGGGGTGTCTCCTACGAGCAGTACTTC. The rearrangement uses TRBV12-5 and TRBJ2-5; 15 bases match TRBD2. The end of the DNA aligns better with TRBJ2-7, so the J call may be wrong. The CDR3 totals 19 residues. Per germline, CDR1 LGHNT and CDR2 FRNRAP.